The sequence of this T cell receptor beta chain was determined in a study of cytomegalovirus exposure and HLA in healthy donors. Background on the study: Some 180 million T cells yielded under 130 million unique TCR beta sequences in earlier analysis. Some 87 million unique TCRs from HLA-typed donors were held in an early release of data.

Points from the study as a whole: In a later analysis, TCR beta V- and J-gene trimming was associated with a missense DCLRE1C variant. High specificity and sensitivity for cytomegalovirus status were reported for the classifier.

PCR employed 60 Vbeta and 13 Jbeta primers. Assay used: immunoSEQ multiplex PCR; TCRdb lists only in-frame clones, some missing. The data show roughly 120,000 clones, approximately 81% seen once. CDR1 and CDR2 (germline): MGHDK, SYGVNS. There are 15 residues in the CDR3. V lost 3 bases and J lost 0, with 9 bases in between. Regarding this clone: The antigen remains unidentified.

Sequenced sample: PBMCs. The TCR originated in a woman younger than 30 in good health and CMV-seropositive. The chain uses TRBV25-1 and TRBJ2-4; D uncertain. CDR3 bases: TGTGCCAGCAGTGAGATGGGCTCAGCCAAAAACATTCAGTACTTC. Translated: CASSEMGSAKNIQYF. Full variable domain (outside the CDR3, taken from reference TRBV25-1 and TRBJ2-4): EADIYQTPRYLVIGTGKKITLECSQTMGHDKMYWYQQDPGMELHLIHYSYGVNSTEKGDLSSESTVSRIRTEHFPLTLESARPSHTSQYLCASSEMGSAKNIQYFGAGTRLSVL.